One and the same sample provided the 31 T cell receptor beta chains below, sequenced in a study of identical twins. TCRdb passed the 5' RACE reads through MiXCR, listing each CDR3 protein once. The table lists 200,000 to 250,000 distinct CDR3 sequences, 12% of them singletons. This sample was also put to use in a study of yellow fever vaccine responses in identical twins.

The sequenced material came from memory (CD45RO+) T cells sorted from blood. Source of these receptors: a woman aged 18-35 years in good health.

This clonotype came up a few times. This chain connects TRBV27 to TRBJ1-1, with D perhaps matching TRBD1 (5 bases). V lost 5 bases, J lost 7 bases, and 17 bases lay in between. Germline CDR1 reads MNHEY; CDR2 reads SMNVEV (reference sequence). There are 14 residues in the CDR3. The CDR3 coding sequence is TGTGCCAGCAGTAAACCGGGACGGACCTTTGAAGCTTTCTTT. Translating gives CASSKPGRTFEAFF.

The chain recombines TRBV7-2 with TRBJ1-5, with D possibly matching TRBD1 (5 bases). Germline CDR1 SGHTA, CDR2 FQGNSA. The V and J ends lost 0 bases and 4 bases respectively, with 16 bases between them. This CDR3 contains 17 residues. CDR3 nucleotides: TGTGCCAGCAGCTTAGCATCCGGACGAAGGGGTAATCAGCCCCAGCATTTT. Amino acid sequence: CASSLASGRRGNQPQHF. The full variable domain, with the rest looked up from reference TRBV7-2 and TRBJ1-5, is GAGVSQSPSNKVTEKGKDVELRCDPISGHTALYWYRQSLGQGLEFLIYFQGNSAPDKSGLPSDRFSAERTGGSVSTLTIQRTQQEDSAVYLCASSLASGRRGNQPQHFGDGTRLSIL.

In DNA form, the CDR3 reads TGTGCCAGCAGCTTAGTCGGGGGGGACGGAAACACCATATATTTT. This encodes CASSLVGGDGNTIYF. The V gene is TRBV7-3, the J gene TRBJ1-3; a weak D match, TRBD1 (5 bases). The CDR3 extends over 15 amino acids. Per the germline V gene, CDR1 is SGHTA and CDR2 is FQGTGA. The V gene lost 2 bases and the J gene lost 4 bases, with 12 bases spanning the gap.

V usage is TRBV12-3 or TRBV12-4 and J usage is TRBJ2-5, with a possible D match to TRBD1 (6 bases). The CDR3 consists of 14 residues. V lost 4 bases to trimming and J lost 4 bases, with 13 bases between them. The CDR3: CASSYAYRAETQYF. The CDR3, as DNA: TGTGCCAGCAGTTATGCTTACAGGGCAGAGACCCAGTACTTC.

This clonotype was observed many times. V is TRBV28 and J is TRBJ2-2; 8 bases map to TRBD1. The CDR3 has 16 amino acids. CDR1 and CDR2 (germline): MDHEN, SYDVKM. The V and J ends lost 4 bases and 7 bases, in that order; junction bases with no gene match: 11. CDR3 loop: CASSSIRGTGIGELFF. The CDR3 DNA follows: TGTGCCAGCAGTTCAATTCGGGGGACAGGTATCGGGGAGCTGTTTTTT. The complete variable domain, with remaining parts taken from reference TRBV28 and TRBJ2-2, reads DVKVTQSSRYLVKRTGEKVFLECVQDMDHENMFWYRQDPGLGLRLIYFSYDVKMKEKGDIPEGYSVSREKKERFSLILESASTNQTSMYLCASSSIRGTGIGELFFGEGSRLTVL.

This clonotype came up once. This chain joins TRBV15 and TRBJ1-4; 9 bases align to TRBD1. V lost 8 bases to trimming and J lost 5 bases; unmatched junction nucleotides: 0. The CDR3 sequence is 12 residues long. CDR1 is LNHNV and CDR2 is YYDKDF in the germline V gene (reference sequence). The CDR3 spells CATDRGNEKLFF. CDR3 sequence (DNA): TGTGCCACCGACAGGGGGAATGAAAAACTGTTTTTT.

This clonotype was recorded a few times. This sequence joins TRBV5-1 and TRBJ1-5, with 7 nucleotides matching TRBD1. V was pared by 4 bases and J by 3 bases, with 16 bases of the junction left unmatched. The CDR3 spans 18 residues. Germline loops: CDR1 SGHRS, CDR2 YFSETQ. The CDR3 DNA reads as TGCGCCAGCAGCGGCAGTACACCAGACAGGGTACACAATCAGCCCCAGCATTTT. Its protein product is CASSGSTPDRVHNQPQHF.

The table lists this clonotype with a few counts. The chain uses TRBV20-1 and TRBJ2-7, with 11 positions matching TRBD2. CDR1 and CDR2 from the germline V gene are DFQATT and SNEGSKA (reference sequence). The CDR3 runs 14 residues. V was clipped by 4 bases and J by 1 base; unmatched bases: 3. CDR3 nucleotides: TGCAGTGCTACACTAGCGGGGGTGTCCTACGAGCAGTACTTC. Its translation is CSATLAGVSYEQYF.

A few counts support this clonotype. The rearrangement links TRBV20-1 to TRBJ2-7; TRBD2 matches 10 bases. The CDR3 extends over 15 amino acids. Germline lookup yields CDR1 DFQATT and CDR2 SNEGSKA (reference sequence). The J segment lost 6 bases and the V segment lost 5 bases, leaving 13 bases of the junction unmatched. CDR3 in DNA: TGCAGTGCTCAAGCCGGGACTAGCGATCAGGGCGAGCAGTACTTC. Translated: CSAQAGTSDQGEQYF.

The chain is built from TRBV3-1 and TRBJ2-5, with D perhaps TRBD2 (6 bases). This CDR3 has 13 residues. Germline V lookup: CDR1 LGHDT, CDR2 YNNKEL (reference sequence). With 6 bases removed from V and 3 bases from J, the gap between germline ends came to 11 bases. CDR3 loop: CASSRWGEETQYF. In DNA, the CDR3 is TGTGCCAGCAGTCGGTGGGGGGAAGAGACCCAGTACTTC.

In its sample, this clonotype was seen a few times. The V and J genes are TRBV6-1 and TRBJ2-7; D could derive from TRBD1 or TRBD2 (5 bases each). The CDR3 consists of 15 residues. CDR1 is MNHNS, CDR2 SASEGT, per germline. V gave up 9 bases and J gave up 0 bases, with 18 bases separating them. The CDR3 nucleotides read TGTGCCAGAGAGATAGGGGCGGGTGACTCCTACGAGCAGTACTTC. Protein sequence: CAREIGAGDSYEQYF.

This clonotype was seen a handful of times. The chain couples TRBV5-5 to TRBJ2-3, with TRBD2 matching 10 bases. The CDR3 is 14 amino acids. Per germline, CDR1 SGHKS and CDR2 YYEKEE (reference sequence). V lost 4 bases, J lost 3 bases, and 2 bases stayed unmatched. The CDR3 DNA reads as TGTGCCAGCAGCACGGGACTAGCGACAGATACGCAGTATTTT. This translates into CASSTGLATDTQYF.

This clonotype was seen a few times. The V call is TRBV28, the J call TRBJ2-5; tentatively, D is TRBD1 or TRBD2 (5 bases each). V shed 7 bases and J shed 5 bases, with 11 bases lying between them. The CDR3 is made up of 12 amino acids. Germline-derived CDR1 and CDR2 are MDHEN and SYDVKM. CDR3 protein: CASNWGRETQYF. The CDR3 DNA reads TGTGCCAGCAACTGGGGACGGGAGACCCAGTACTTC.

This clonotype was seen repeatedly, ten times or more. The V and J genes are TRBV29-1 and TRBJ2-2; D remains ambiguous. Trimming took off 6 bases at V and 6 bases at J, with 8 bases between the two ends. This CDR3 spans 11 amino acids. Germline assignment: CDR1 SQVTM and CDR2 ANQGSEA. The CDR3 DNA is TGCAGCGTCCTTGGGTCCGGGGAGCTGTTTTTT. It yields the protein CSVLGSGELFF.

The rearrangement uses TRBV6-1 and TRBJ2-1, with a tentative D call TRBD2 (6 bases). CDR1 MNHNS and CDR2 SASEGT come from the germline V gene. The V end was cut by 1 base, the J end by 6 bases, with 10 bases between. The CDR3 has 14 amino acids. CDR3 loop: CASSEVEGGNEQFF. CDR3 nucleotides: TGTGCCAGCAGTGAAGTAGAGGGAGGCAATGAGCAGTTCTTC.

The J gene is TRBJ2-7, the V gene TRBV12-3 or TRBV12-4; no clear D gene. Trimming stripped 3 bases from V and 4 bases from J, with 16 bases between. The CDR3 spans 15 residues. The CDR3 nucleotides read TGTGCCAGCAGTTTCCTGCCAGGTCGGGTATACGAGCAGTACTTC. Translating it yields CASSFLPGRVYEQYF.

Many counts were recorded for this clonotype. This chain links TRBV12-3 or TRBV12-4 with TRBJ1-1; D is uncertain. There are 11 residues in the CDR3. V shed 1 base and J shed 11 bases, with 8 bases lying between them. For the CDR3, the DNA is TGTGCCAGCAGTTTAGGATTTCCGGCTTTCTTT. Its translation: CASSLGFPAFF.

With respect to this clonotype: Since a much larger clone is just one base distant, this may be a read error. The V gene is TRBV20-1, the J gene TRBJ2-5; D unclear. Germline V CDR1 and CDR2: DFQATT, SNEGSKA (reference sequence). Trimming stripped 3 bases from V and 1 base from J, with 12 bases between. The CDR3 consists of 14 residues. Here the CDR3 reads CSASIGNLQETQYF. In DNA form, the CDR3 reads TGCAGTGCTAGTATAGGGAACCTCCAAGAGACCCAGTACTTC.

The rearrangement uses TRBV7-2 and TRBJ2-7; the match to TRBD2 covers 10 bases. This CDR3 region has 15 residues. CDR1 is SGHTA and CDR2 is FQGNSA in the germline V gene. Germline trimming cut 4 bases from V and 1 base from J; bases unmatched to any gene: 4. The CDR3: CASSSSGRGSYEQYF. In DNA form, the CDR3 reads TGTGCCAGCAGCTCGAGCGGGAGGGGATCCTACGAGCAGTACTTC. Based on the CDR3 plus reference TRBV7-2 and TRBJ2-7, the full variable domain is GAGVSQSPSNKVTEKGKDVELRCDPISGHTALYWYRQSLGQGLEFLIYFQGNSAPDKSGLPSDRFSAERTGGSVSTLTIQRTQQEDSAVYLCASSSSGRGSYEQYFGPGTRLTVT.

The V and J genes are TRBV11-2 and TRBJ2-1, with TRBD2 matching over 14 bases. Losses at the gene ends were 5 bases for V and 6 bases for J; bases not matched to a gene: 9. The germline V gene encodes CDR1 SGHAT and CDR2 FQNNGV. The CDR3 is 17 amino acids. The CDR3 nucleotides are TGTGCCAGCAGCCCGAGACTAGCGGGAGGGCCAGGCAATGAGCAGTTCTTC. The encoded protein is CASSPRLAGGPGNEQFF.

Turning to this clonotype: Its ends do not fully match the called genes, so a read error is possible. This CDR3 reads CEETPNTGELFF. In DNA, the CDR3 is TGCGAGGAGACACCGAACACCGGGGAGCTGTTTTTT. This chain joins TRBV27 and TRBJ2-2; D unclear. Germline CDR1 is MNHEY and CDR2 is SMNVEV (reference sequence). This CDR3 contains 12 residues.

This clonotype was seen ten or more times. The chain is built from TRBV11-2 and TRBJ2-7; 8 bases are shared with TRBD2. V shed 6 bases and J 4 bases; nucleotides not matched to a gene: 11. Germline V gene sequence: CDR1 SGHAT, CDR2 FQNNGV. CDR3 length: 15 residues. The CDR3 DNA follows: TGTGCCAGCAGTAAGAAGACGAGCGGGAGTTACGAGCAGTACTTC. It codes for CASSKKTSGSYEQYF.

This chain connects TRBV5-6 to TRBJ2-7; D is possibly TRBD1 (6 bases). Looked up from germline, CDR1 is SGHDT and CDR2 is YYEEEE. The CDR3 extends over 13 amino acids. Trimming pared 4 bases from V and 8 bases from J, leaving 16 bases between. The CDR3 is CASSPPRTAKQYF. The CDR3 nucleotides are TGTGCCAGCAGCCCCCCCCGGACAGCGAAGCAGTACTTC.

This clonotype showed up just a few times. The chain joins TRBV29-1 to TRBJ1-2; 8 nucleotides line up with TRBD1. The ends lost 5 bases at V and 0 bases at J; junction bases unmatched: 2. This CDR3 has 13 amino acids. Germline values: CDR1 SQVTM, CDR2 ANQGSEA. The CDR3 DNA reads as TGCAGCGTTTCAGGGGGCCCTAACTATGGCTACACCTTC. Amino acid sequence: CSVSGGPNYGYTF.

This clonotype was observed at least ten times. The CDR3: CASSLRGEETQYF. The CDR3 nucleotides read TGTGCCAGCAGCTTGCGGGGGGAAGAGACCCAGTACTTC. V and J are TRBV7-2 and TRBJ2-5; the match to TRBD2 covers 8 bases. This CDR3 is 13 amino acids long. V lost 3 bases, J lost 3 bases, and 0 bases stayed unmatched. Germline values: CDR1 SGHTA, CDR2 FQGNSA.

CDR3 in amino acids: CASSSLPVDTQYF. CDR3 coding DNA: TGTGCCAGCAGTTCCCTGCCCGTAGATACGCAGTATTTT. The chain carries TRBV27 and TRBJ2-3, with D unresolved. The V end was cut by 4 bases, the J end by 5 bases, with 10 bases between. CDR3 length: 13 residues. CDR1 and CDR2 (germline): MNHEY, SMNVEV (reference sequence).

The gene calls are TRBV4-1 and TRBJ2-7; 8 bases align to TRBD2. The V segment lost 1 base and the J segment 6 bases; nucleotides outside the gene matches: 11. This CDR3 spans 16 amino acids. In germline, CDR1 is MGHRA, CDR2 YSYEKL. DNA for the CDR3: TGCGCCAGCAGCCAAGTATCGGGGACTAGTGTCCCCGAGCAGTACTTC. This gives the protein CASSQVSGTSVPEQYF.

The chain has TRBV4-3 and TRBJ2-3; 8 bases are shared with TRBD2. Germline V CDR1 and CDR2: LGHNA, YSLEER. The CDR3 covers 16 residues. With 0 bases clipped from V and 5 bases from J, the junction kept 7 bases outside the gene matches. The CDR3 sequence: CASSQEQTSVGDTQYF. The CDR3 DNA follows: TGCGCCAGCAGCCAAGAGCAGACTAGCGTTGGAGATACGCAGTATTTT.

This clonotype was detected only a few times. V gene TRBV9 combines with J gene TRBJ2-1; D is uncertain. Germline V gives CDR1 SGDLS, CDR2 YYNGEE. The CDR3 spans 14 residues. Trimming left V 2 bases short and J 7 bases short, with 13 bases between. The DNA for the CDR3 is TGTGCCAGCAGCGTCTATGTAGGCTTGAATGAGCAGTTCTTC. As protein: CASSVYVGLNEQFF.

The chain joins TRBV6-2 or TRBV6-3 to TRBJ2-7, with a weak D call TRBD2 (5 bases). This CDR3 region has 16 residues. V lost 2 bases and J 1 base, leaving 15 bases between the germline ends. Germline CDR1 MNHEY, CDR2 SVGEGT. CDR3 sequence (DNA): TGTGCCAGCAGTTACCAGCCGGAGGAGGCTTCCTACGAGCAGTACTTC. Amino acid sequence: CASSYQPEEASYEQYF.

As to this clonotype: Given a much more abundant clone one base away, this may be a read error. This rearrangement joins TRBV6-5 to TRBJ2-3, with D perhaps matching TRBD1 or TRBD2 (5 bases each). This CDR3 comprises 11 residues. Germline lookup yields CDR1 MNHEY and CDR2 SVGAGI. The DNA of the CDR3 is TGTGCCTGCAGTTGGGGGGATACGCAGTATTTT. It encodes CACSWGDTQYF.